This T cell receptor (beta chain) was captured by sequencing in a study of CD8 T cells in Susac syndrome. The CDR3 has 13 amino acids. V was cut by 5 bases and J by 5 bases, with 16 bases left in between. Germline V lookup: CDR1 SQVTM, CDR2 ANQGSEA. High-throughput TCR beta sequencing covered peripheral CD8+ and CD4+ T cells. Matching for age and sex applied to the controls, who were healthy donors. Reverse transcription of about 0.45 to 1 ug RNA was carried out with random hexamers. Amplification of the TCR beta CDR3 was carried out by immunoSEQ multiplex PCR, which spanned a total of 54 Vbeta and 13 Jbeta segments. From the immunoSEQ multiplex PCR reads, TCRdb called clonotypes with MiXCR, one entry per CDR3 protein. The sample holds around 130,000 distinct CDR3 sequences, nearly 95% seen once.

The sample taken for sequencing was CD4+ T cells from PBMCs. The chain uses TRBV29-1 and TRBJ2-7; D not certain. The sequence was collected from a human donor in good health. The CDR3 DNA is TGCAGCGTTCTCTCCTCGGGCGGTCACGAGCAGTACTTC. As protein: CSVLSSGGHEQYF.